This T cell receptor (beta chain) was recorded in a study of multiple sclerosis patients with progressive multifocal leukoencephalopathy. The table lists this clone with a count of one. Time point given: before natalizumab initiation. Assay: immunoSEQ multiplex PCR; the TCRdb copy retains only in-frame clones and omits some. Found here are some 30,000 clones, approximately 90% of them singletons; the top ten hold 0.85% to 1.3%. The CDR3 has 12 residues. The V gene's germline CDR1 is SGDLS and CDR2 YYNGEE. Trimming left V 3 bases short and J 9 bases short, with 11 bases between. Sequencing was done on a sample of PBMCs. This chain links TRBV9 with TRBJ2-3; D unclear. The TCR sequence derives from a human donor with multiple sclerosis. CDR3 sequence reads: CASSGLVNTQYF. In DNA form, the CDR3 reads TGTGCCAGCAGCGGTCTAGTAAACACGCAGTATTTT.